One and the same sample provided the 7 T cell receptor beta chains below, sequenced in a study of molecular identifiers for immune sequencing clone quantification. One entry per CDR3 protein results from TCRdb running MiXCR on the PCR reads. This sample has 250,000 to 350,000 distinct CDR3 sequences, with about a fifth found just once. Input material: naive CD8+ T cells from blood, with Jurkat cell RNA spiked in. Subset noted: FACS-sorted CD8+CD4-CCR7+CD45RA+ naive T cells. Every receptor here comes from a human donor in good health. Some libraries in this study had Jurkat cell RNA spiked in.

This clonotype was detected ten times or more. The CDR3 protein is CASSPLTGVRYGNQPQHF. For the CDR3, the DNA is TGTGCCAGCAGTCCGTTGACAGGGGTTCGATACGGCAATCAGCCCCAGCATTTT. This rearrangement joins TRBV6-5 to TRBJ1-5, with 8 nucleotides matching TRBD1. The trim removed 5 bases at V and 2 bases at J, leaving 14 bases unmatched. The V gene's germline CDR1 is MNHEY and CDR2 SVGAGI. The CDR3 contains 18 residues.

In the case of this clonotype: A much larger clone is a single base away; this may be a read error. The chain carries TRBV5-4 and TRBJ2-7; the D gene could be TRBD1 or TRBD2 (5 bases each). The CDR3 runs 15 residues. Per the germline V gene, CDR1 is SGHNT and CDR2 is YYREEE (reference sequence). The CDR3 region has the DNA TGTGCCAGCAGCTTGGCCGGGGCAGGATCCTACGAGCGGTACTTC. Protein: CASSLAGAGSYERYF.

The CDR3 loop reads CSARDIWLAGRTYNEQFF. For the CDR3, the DNA is TGCAGTGCTAGAGATATTTGGCTAGCGGGAAGGACCTACAATGAGCAGTTCTTC. The J gene is TRBJ2-1, the V gene TRBV20-1; 9 nucleotides match TRBD2. Germline V gene data show CDR1 as DFQATT and CDR2 as SNEGSKA (reference sequence). The CDR3 loop spans 18 amino acids. Trimming removed 0 bases from V and 2 bases from J; junction bases left unmatched: 11.

This clonotype came up many times. The V call is TRBV29-1, the J call TRBJ2-7; D unclear. V was cut by 6 bases and J by 2 bases, with 11 bases left in between. The CDR3 contains 12 residues. CDR1 is SQVTM and CDR2 is ANQGSEA in the germline V gene. The CDR3 DNA is TGCAGCGTACCCGACGGACCCTACGAGCAGTACTTC. The encoded protein is CSVPDGPYEQYF.

As for this clonotype: Just one base apart from a much larger clone, this may be a read error. The CDR3 does not close with the conserved phenylalanine or tryptophan, likely indicating a read error. The chain uses TRBV7-9 and TRBJ2-5; D might be TRBD1 or TRBD2, each matching 5 bases. CDR1 SEHNR and CDR2 FQNEAQ come from the germline V gene (reference sequence). This CDR3 region has 14 residues. V was clipped by 4 bases and J by 3 bases, with 12 bases between them. The DNA for the CDR3 is TGTGCCAGCAGCTCTCCGGGACCAGAAGAGACCCAGTACTAC. The encoded protein is CASSSPGPEETQYY.

The chain recombines TRBV12-3 or TRBV12-4 with TRBJ2-7, with unresolved D. CDR3 size: 13 residues. Trimming took 5 bases from V and 4 from J, leaving 12 bases between them. The CDR3 nucleotides are TGTGCCAGCAGTCCCCCCCCCCCGTACGAGCAGTACTTC. Its protein is CASSPPPPYEQYF.

Many counts were recorded for this clonotype. This chain joins TRBV6-2 or TRBV6-3 and TRBJ2-7, with D maybe TRBD1 (6 bases). This CDR3 is built from 15 residues. V was pared by 6 bases and J by 3 bases, with 18 bases between. Germline V lookup: CDR1 MNHEY, CDR2 SVGEGT. Written as DNA, the CDR3 is TGTGCCAGCAGCGAAATCTCGGGACAACTCTACGAGCAGTACTTC. This encodes CASSEISGQLYEQYF.